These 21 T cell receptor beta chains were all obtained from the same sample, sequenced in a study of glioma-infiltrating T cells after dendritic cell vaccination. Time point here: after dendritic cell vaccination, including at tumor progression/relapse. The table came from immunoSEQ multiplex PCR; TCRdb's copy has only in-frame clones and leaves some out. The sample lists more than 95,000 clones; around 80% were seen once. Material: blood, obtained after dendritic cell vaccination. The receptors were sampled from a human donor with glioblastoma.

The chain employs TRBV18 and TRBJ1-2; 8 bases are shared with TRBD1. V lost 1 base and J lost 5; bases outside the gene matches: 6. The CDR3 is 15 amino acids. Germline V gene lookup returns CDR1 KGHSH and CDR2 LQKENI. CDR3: CASSPLGTGEYGYTF. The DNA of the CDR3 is TGTGCCAGCTCACCACTGGGGACAGGAGAGTATGGCTACACCTTC.

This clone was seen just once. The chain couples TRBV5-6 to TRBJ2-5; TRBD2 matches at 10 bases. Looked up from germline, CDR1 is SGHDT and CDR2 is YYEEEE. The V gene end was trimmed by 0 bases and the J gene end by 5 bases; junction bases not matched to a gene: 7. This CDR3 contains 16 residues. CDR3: CASSLALAGVGETQYF. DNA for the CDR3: TGTGCCAGCAGCTTGGCGCTAGCGGGAGTAGGGGAGACCCAGTACTTC.

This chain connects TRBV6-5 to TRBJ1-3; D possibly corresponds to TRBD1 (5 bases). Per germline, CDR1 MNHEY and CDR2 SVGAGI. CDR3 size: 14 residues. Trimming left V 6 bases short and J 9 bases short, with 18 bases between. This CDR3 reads CASSRGTAGGTIYF. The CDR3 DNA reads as TGTGCCAGCAGCCGCGGGACGGCCGGGGGCACCATATATTTT.

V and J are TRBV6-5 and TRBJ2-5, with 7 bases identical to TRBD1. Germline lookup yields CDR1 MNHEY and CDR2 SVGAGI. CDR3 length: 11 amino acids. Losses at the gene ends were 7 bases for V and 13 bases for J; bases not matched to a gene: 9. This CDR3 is CASTLSTGRYF. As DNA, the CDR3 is TGTGCCAGCACCTTATCGACAGGGAGGTACTTC.

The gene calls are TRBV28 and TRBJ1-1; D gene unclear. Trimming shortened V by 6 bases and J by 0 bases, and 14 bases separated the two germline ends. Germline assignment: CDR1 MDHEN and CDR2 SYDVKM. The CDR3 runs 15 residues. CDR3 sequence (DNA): TGTGCCAGCAGACTAGGACGGCGGATGAACACTGAAGCTTTCTTT. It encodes CASRLGRRMNTEAFF.

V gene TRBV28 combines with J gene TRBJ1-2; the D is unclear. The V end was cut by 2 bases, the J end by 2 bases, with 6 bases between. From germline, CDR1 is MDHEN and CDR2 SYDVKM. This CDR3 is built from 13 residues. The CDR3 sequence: CASSLKLNYGYTF. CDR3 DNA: TGTGCCAGCAGTTTAAAACTGAACTATGGCTACACCTTC.

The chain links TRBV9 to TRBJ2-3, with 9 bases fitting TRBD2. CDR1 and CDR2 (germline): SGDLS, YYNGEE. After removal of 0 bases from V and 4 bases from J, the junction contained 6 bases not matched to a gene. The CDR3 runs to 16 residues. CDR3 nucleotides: TGTGCCAGCAGCGTAGAAAGCGGGGGGATCCCAGATACGCAGTATTTT. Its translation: CASSVESGGIPDTQYF.

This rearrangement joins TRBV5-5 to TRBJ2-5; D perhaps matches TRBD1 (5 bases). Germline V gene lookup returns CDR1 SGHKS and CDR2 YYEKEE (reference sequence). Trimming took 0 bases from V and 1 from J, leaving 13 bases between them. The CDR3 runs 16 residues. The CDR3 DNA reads TGTGCCAGCAGCTTGGGGCGGACATTTCCCCAAGAGACCCAGTACTTC. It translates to CASSLGRTFPQETQYF. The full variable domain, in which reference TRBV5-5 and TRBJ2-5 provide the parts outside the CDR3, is DAGVTQSPTHLIKTRGQQVTLRCSPISGHKSVSWYQQVLGQGPQFIFQYYEKEERGRGNFPDRFSARQFPNYSSELNVNALLLGDSALYLCASSLGRTFPQETQYFGPGTRLLVL.

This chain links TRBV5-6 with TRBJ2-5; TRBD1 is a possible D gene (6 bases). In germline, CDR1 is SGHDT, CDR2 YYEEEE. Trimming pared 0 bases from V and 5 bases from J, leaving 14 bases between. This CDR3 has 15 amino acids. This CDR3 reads CASSLGVGGSETQYF. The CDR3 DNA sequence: TGTGCCAGCAGCTTGGGGGTAGGGGGATCGGAGACCCAGTACTTC.

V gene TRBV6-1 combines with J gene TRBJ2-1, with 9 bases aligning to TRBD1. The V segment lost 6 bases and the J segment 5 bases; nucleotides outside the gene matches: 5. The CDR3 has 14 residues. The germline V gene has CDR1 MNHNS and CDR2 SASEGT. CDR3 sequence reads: CASRKQGADNEQFF. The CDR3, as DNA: TGTGCCAGCAGGAAACAGGGGGCGGACAATGAGCAGTTCTTC.

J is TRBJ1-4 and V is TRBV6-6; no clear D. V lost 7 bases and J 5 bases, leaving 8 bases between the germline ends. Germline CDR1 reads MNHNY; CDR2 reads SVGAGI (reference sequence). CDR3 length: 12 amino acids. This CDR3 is CASMRVNEKLFF. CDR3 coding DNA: TGTGCCAGCATGCGAGTGAATGAAAAACTGTTTTTT.

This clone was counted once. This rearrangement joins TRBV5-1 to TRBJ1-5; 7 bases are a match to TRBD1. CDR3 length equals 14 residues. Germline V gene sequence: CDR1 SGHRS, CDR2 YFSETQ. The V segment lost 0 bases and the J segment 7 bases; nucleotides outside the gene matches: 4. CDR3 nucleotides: TGCGCCAGCAGCTTGGCAGGGGGAGAACAGCCCCAGCATTTT. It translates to CASSLAGGEQPQHF.

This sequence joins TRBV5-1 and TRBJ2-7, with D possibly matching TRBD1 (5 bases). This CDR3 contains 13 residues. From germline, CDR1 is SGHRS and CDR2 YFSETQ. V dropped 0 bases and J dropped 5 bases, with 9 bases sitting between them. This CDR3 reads CASSLEVGDEQYF. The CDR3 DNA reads TGCGCCAGCAGCTTGGAGGTAGGGGACGAGCAGTACTTC.

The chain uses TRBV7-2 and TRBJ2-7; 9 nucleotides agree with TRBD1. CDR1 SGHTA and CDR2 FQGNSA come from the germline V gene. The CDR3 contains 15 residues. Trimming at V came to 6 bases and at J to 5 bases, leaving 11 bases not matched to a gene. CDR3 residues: CASRLPGQGFHEQYF. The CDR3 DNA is TGTGCCAGCAGACTTCCGGGACAGGGCTTCCACGAGCAGTACTTC.

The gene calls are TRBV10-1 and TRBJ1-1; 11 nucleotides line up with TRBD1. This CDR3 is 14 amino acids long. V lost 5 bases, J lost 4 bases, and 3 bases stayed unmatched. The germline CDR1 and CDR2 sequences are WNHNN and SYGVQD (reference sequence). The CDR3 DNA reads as TGCGCCAGCAGTAGCGGGACAGGGGGCACTGAAGCTTTCTTT. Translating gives CASSSGTGGTEAFF.

The CDR3 sequence is CASRAGLPGNQPQHF. Here the CDR3 DNA reads TGTGCCAGTAGGGCGGGACTCCCCGGCAATCAGCCCCAGCATTTT. The genes are TRBV19 and TRBJ1-5; maybe TRBD1 (5 bases). This CDR3 contains 15 residues. Germline V gene data show CDR1 as LNHDA and CDR2 as SQIVND (reference sequence). The ends were cut back, 6 bases at V and 2 bases at J, with 14 bases in the middle. The full variable domain, completed using reference TRBV19 and TRBJ1-5, is DGGITQSPKYLFRKEGQNVTLSCEQNLNHDAMYWYRQDPGQGLRLIYYSQIVNDFQKGDIAEGYSVSREKKESFPLTVTSAQKNPTAFYLCASRAGLPGNQPQHFGDGTRLSIL.

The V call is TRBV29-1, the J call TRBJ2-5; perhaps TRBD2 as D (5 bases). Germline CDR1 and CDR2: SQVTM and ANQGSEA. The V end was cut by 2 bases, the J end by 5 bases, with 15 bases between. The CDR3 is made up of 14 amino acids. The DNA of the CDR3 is TGCAGCGTTGAATACGGGCGGCGAGGGGAGACCCAGTACTTC. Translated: CSVEYGRRGETQYF.

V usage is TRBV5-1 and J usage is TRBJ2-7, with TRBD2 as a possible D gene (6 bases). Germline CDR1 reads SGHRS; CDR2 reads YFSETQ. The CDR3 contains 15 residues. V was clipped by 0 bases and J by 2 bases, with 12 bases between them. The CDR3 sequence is CASSLVPGEAYEQYF. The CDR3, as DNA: TGCGCCAGCAGCTTGGTTCCGGGGGAAGCCTACGAGCAGTACTTC.

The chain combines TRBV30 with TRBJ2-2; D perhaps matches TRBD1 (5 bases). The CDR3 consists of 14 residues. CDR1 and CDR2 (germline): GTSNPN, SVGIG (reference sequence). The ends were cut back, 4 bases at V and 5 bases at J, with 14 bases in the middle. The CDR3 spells CAWTVGPSTGELFF. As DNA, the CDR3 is TGTGCCTGGACGGTGGGGCCCTCGACCGGGGAGCTGTTTTTT.

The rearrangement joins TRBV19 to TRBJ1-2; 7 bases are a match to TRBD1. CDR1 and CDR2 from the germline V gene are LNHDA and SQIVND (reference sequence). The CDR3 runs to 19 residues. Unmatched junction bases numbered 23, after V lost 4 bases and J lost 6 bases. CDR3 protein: CASSTPPATGPRFPHGYTF. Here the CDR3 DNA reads TGTGCCAGTAGTACCCCTCCTGCGACAGGGCCTAGGTTCCCCCATGGCTACACCTTC.

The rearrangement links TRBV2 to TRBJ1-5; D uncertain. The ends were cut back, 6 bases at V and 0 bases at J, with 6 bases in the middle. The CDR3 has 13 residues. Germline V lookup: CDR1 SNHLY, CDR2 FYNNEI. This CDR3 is CASSLSSNQPQHF. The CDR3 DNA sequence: TGTGCCAGCAGCCTTAGTAGCAATCAGCCCCAGCATTTT.